These 21 T cell receptor beta chains share one sample of origin, sequenced in a study of OX40 agonist ivuxolimab in advanced cancers. The assay was immunoSEQ multiplex PCR, and TCRdb's table has in-frame clones only and misses some. The table has around 100,000 clones, about 88% seen once. The sequenced sample was CD4+ or CD8+ T cells sorted from blood, obtained in a trial of the OX40 agonist ivuxolimab. The origin of the receptors is an adult with an advanced solid tumor such as melanoma, head and neck, liver or kidney cancer.

The chain is built from TRBV27 and TRBJ2-3; 8 bases are a match to TRBD1. The CDR3 runs to 15 residues. V lost 5 bases and J lost 3; bases outside the gene matches: 7. Per germline, CDR1 MNHEY and CDR2 SMNVEV (reference sequence). CDR3 DNA: TGTGCCAGCAGTGGATTGACAGGGGAGACAGATACGCAGTATTTT. As protein: CASSGLTGETDTQYF.

J is TRBJ1-2 and V is TRBV28; D gene ambiguous. Looked up from germline, CDR1 is MDHEN and CDR2 is SYDVKM. The CDR3 is 14 residues long. With 6 bases removed from V and 7 bases from J, the gap between germline ends came to 18 bases. CDR3 sequence (DNA): TGTGCCAGCAGCCCGGGAAACCCGAGGTTTGGCTACACCTTC. Translating gives CASSPGNPRFGYTF.

This chain connects TRBV28 to TRBJ2-7; TRBD2 matches at 7 bases. Unmatched junction bases numbered 9, after V lost 7 bases and J lost 0 bases. The CDR3 covers 15 residues. Germline values: CDR1 MDHEN, CDR2 SYDVKM. The CDR3 region is CASNPPSGNSYEQYF. DNA of the CDR3: TGTGCCAGCAACCCCCCGAGCGGGAACTCCTACGAGCAGTACTTC.

The CDR3 DNA follows: TGTGCCAGCAGCCCACGGGGTAGGAACGAGCAGTACTTC. Amino acid sequence: CASSPRGRNEQYF. This chain joins TRBV27 and TRBJ2-7; a possible D gene is TRBD2 (5 bases). Germline assignment: CDR1 MNHEY and CDR2 SMNVEV (reference sequence). This CDR3 contains 13 residues. The ends were cut back, 6 bases at V and 5 bases at J, with 14 bases in the middle.

The J gene is TRBJ2-1, the V gene TRBV6-9; 12 bases fit TRBD2. J lost 8 bases, V lost 4 bases, and 9 bases had no gene match. Germline V CDR1 and CDR2: MNHGY, SVAAGI. This CDR3 has 16 amino acids. CDR3 sequence (DNA): TGTGCCAGCAGTTCCCCCCTAGCGGGAGGGCCCTATGAGCAGTTCTTC. Amino acids: CASSSPLAGGPYEQFF.

The chain uses TRBV2 and TRBJ2-1; D might be TRBD2 (6 bases). Germline CDR1 is SNHLY and CDR2 is FYNNEI. The CDR3 has 13 amino acids. The V and J ends lost 4 bases and 9 bases respectively, with 13 bases between them. The CDR3 region is CASSVGRDGEQFF. The CDR3 nucleotides read TGTGCCAGCAGTGTCGGGAGAGATGGTGAGCAGTTCTTC.

The chain joins TRBV5-6 to TRBJ1-3; D call uncertain. Germline V gene data show CDR1 as SGHDT and CDR2 as YYEEEE. The CDR3 runs 11 residues. V was clipped by 2 bases and J by 4 bases, with 1 base between them. The CDR3 bases are TGTGCCAGCAGCTTCGGAAACACCATATATTTT. Protein product: CASSFGNTIYF.

CDR3 DNA sequence: TGTGCCAGCAGCCCGGGGGGGTCTGGGGCCAACGTCCTGACTTTC. Translation: CASSPGGSGANVLTF. J is TRBJ2-6 and V is TRBV7-2; 8 bases align to TRBD2. Trimming took 5 bases from V and 1 from J; bases not matched to a gene: 1. Germline lookup yields CDR1 SGHTA and CDR2 FQGNSA. This CDR3 region has 15 residues.

The chain has TRBV5-1 and TRBJ2-1; TRBD1 agrees at 9 bases. CDR1 SGHRS and CDR2 YFSETQ come from the germline V gene. CDR3 length: 14 amino acids. Germline trimming cut 2 bases from V and 5 bases from J; bases unmatched to any gene: 2. This chain's CDR3 is CASSFRTGDNEQFF. The CDR3 DNA follows: TGCGCCAGCAGCTTCCGGACAGGGGACAATGAGCAGTTCTTC.

This chain links TRBV5-1 with TRBJ2-3; D may be TRBD2 (5 bases). The CDR3 has 14 amino acids. CDR1 SGHRS and CDR2 YFSETQ come from the germline V gene. V lost 0 bases, J lost 6 bases, and 11 bases lay in between. As DNA, the CDR3 is TGCGCCAGCAGCTTGGAACTAGTTGGCGATACGCAGTATTTT. This translates into CASSLELVGDTQYF.

This clone was counted at least ten times. Different DNA sequences within this sample yield the same CDR3. This sequence joins TRBV4-2 and TRBJ2-2; D call uncertain. The V gene lost 2 bases and the J gene lost 4 bases, with 2 bases spanning the gap. In germline, CDR1 is LGHNA, CDR2 YNFKEQ. This CDR3 contains 12 residues. CDR3 sequence: CASSQPTGELFF. The CDR3 bases are TGTGCCAGCAGCCAACCCACCGGGGAGCTGTTTTTT.

This clone was found once. V usage is TRBV27 and J usage is TRBJ2-1; TRBD2 is a possible D gene (6 bases). This CDR3 region has 14 residues. Trimming took 8 bases from V and 8 from J, leaving 19 bases between them. Germline loops: CDR1 MNHEY, CDR2 SMNVEV (reference sequence). As DNA, the CDR3 is TGTGCCAGCGGGCCAGACGGAGGGTTGTATGAGCAGTTCTTC. Its translation: CASGPDGGLYEQFF.

The rearrangement uses TRBV9 and TRBJ2-4; D unclear. Per the germline V gene, CDR1 is SGDLS and CDR2 is YYNGEE. Trimming shortened V by 4 bases and J by 3 bases, and 11 bases separated the two germline ends. The CDR3 length is 14 residues. DNA of the CDR3: TGTGCCAGCAGCCCCCTCGATAGCAAAAACATTCAGTACTTC. This sequence encodes CASSPLDSKNIQYF.

In its sample, this clone was seen a few times. The chain has TRBV6-5 and TRBJ1-2; TRBD1 matches 8 bases. The CDR3 contains 13 residues. Losses at the gene ends were 6 bases for V and 6 bases for J; bases not matched to a gene: 6. CDR1 is MNHEY, CDR2 SVGAGI, per germline. The DNA for the CDR3 is TGTGCCAGCAGACACGACAGGGGAGATGGCTACACCTTC. It codes for CASRHDRGDGYTF.

This clone appeared once. This rearrangement joins TRBV25-1 to TRBJ2-5; tentative D call: TRBD2 (6 bases). The germline V and J ends were trimmed by 1 base and 5 bases, with 11 bases remaining between them. The CDR3 spans 14 residues. Per the germline V gene, CDR1 is MGHDK and CDR2 is SYGVNS. The chain's CDR3 is CASSELAGRETQYF. In DNA form, the CDR3 reads TGTGCCAGCAGTGAATTGGCAGGGAGGGAGACCCAGTACTTC.

CDR3 sequence (DNA): TGTGCCAGCAGCGTGGTACAGGGCGGCGAGCAGTACTTC. Translation: CASSVVQGGEQYF. This chain joins TRBV9 and TRBJ2-7, with a weak D call TRBD1 (6 bases). CDR1 and CDR2 (germline): SGDLS, YYNGEE. The CDR3 loop spans 13 amino acids. The V and J ends lost 2 bases and 6 bases respectively, with 12 bases between them.

The chain joins TRBV7-8 to TRBJ1-2; D ambiguous. Germline lookup yields CDR1 SGHVS and CDR2 FQNEAQ. This CDR3 has 16 amino acids. The V gene lost 5 bases and the J gene lost 7 bases, with 23 bases spanning the gap. The CDR3 here is CASSPRFPVLGGGYTF. The DNA for the CDR3 is TGTGCCAGCAGCCCCCGCTTCCCGGTCTTGGGTGGTGGCTACACCTTC.

V and J are TRBV7-6 and TRBJ1-1; the D is unclear. CDR3 size: 14 residues. V dropped 3 bases and J dropped 5 bases, with 13 bases sitting between them. Germline V lookup: CDR1 SGHVS, CDR2 FNYEAQ. The CDR3 DNA is TGTGCCAGCAGCTTGAAGGAAGGTCCAACTGAAGCTTTCTTT. It encodes CASSLKEGPTEAFF.

CDR3 loop: CASRALTNTQYF. DNA for the CDR3: TGTGCCAGCAGGGCGCTGACCAATACGCAGTATTTT. This rearrangement joins TRBV6-5 to TRBJ2-3; D remains ambiguous. The CDR3 is made up of 12 amino acids. Germline CDR1 MNHEY, CDR2 SVGAGI. V lost 6 bases and J 7 bases, leaving 11 bases between the germline ends.

This clone was found once. At the DNA level, this CDR3 is encoded by other sequences in the same sample as well. The chain couples TRBV2 to TRBJ1-6, with D possibly being TRBD1 (6 bases). This CDR3 has 13 amino acids. V dropped 8 bases and J dropped 8 bases, with 13 bases sitting between them. The V gene's germline CDR1 is SNHLY and CDR2 FYNNEI. This CDR3 is CASRTGLDSPLHF. CDR3 DNA: TGTGCCAGCCGAACAGGGCTCGATTCACCCCTCCACTTT.

This chain joins TRBV5-6 and TRBJ2-5; a weak D match, TRBD1 (5 bases). V was cut by 0 bases and J by 5 bases, with 11 bases left in between. Per the germline V gene, CDR1 is SGHDT and CDR2 is YYEEEE. This CDR3 has 14 amino acids. CDR3 in DNA: TGTGCCAGCAGCTTGGAGGCCAGGGTTGAGACCCAGTACTTC. Protein product: CASSLEARVETQYF.